The 21 T cell receptor beta chains reported below all come from one sample, sequenced in a study of T-cell memory formation after mild COVID-19. TCRdb used MiXCR to reprocess the 5' RACE reads, holding one entry per CDR3 protein. The repertoire consists of 450,000 or so distinct CDR3 sequences, with 20% to 30% occurring once and the leading ten covering roughly an eighth. What was sequenced was PBMCs or a T cell subset sorted from them (not recorded which). The receptors come from an adult woman who had mild COVID-19 (a few samples of this study predate the infection). Cell type and time point are not known.

This clonotype was detected only a few times. V and J are TRBV20-1 and TRBJ2-1; D is unresolved. Germline V gene lookup returns CDR1 DFQATT and CDR2 SNEGSKA (reference sequence). The CDR3 is 15 amino acids. Between the trimmed V and J ends, which lost 3 bases and 3 bases, there was a span of 15 bases. The CDR3 nucleotides read TGCAGTGCTAGCAACACGCGCGGCGGCTACAATGAGCAGTTCTTC. Its protein product is CSASNTRGGYNEQFF.

This clonotype was seen repeatedly, ten times or more. CDR3 residues: CASSHGDIRLAYEQYF. The CDR3 DNA reads TGTGCCAGCAGCCATGGGGACATTCGACTTGCCTACGAGCAGTACTTC. This chain connects TRBV7-2 to TRBJ2-7; TRBD1 might be the D (6 bases). The V end lost 5 bases, the J end lost 2 bases, and 19 bases lay between the germline ends. The CDR3 totals 16 residues. Germline V gene sequence: CDR1 SGHTA, CDR2 FQGNSA.

This chain uses TRBV24-1 with TRBJ2-2, with a tentative D call TRBD2 (5 bases). The germline V and J ends were trimmed by 9 bases and 1 base, with 11 bases remaining between them. The CDR3 has 14 residues. Germline V gene data show CDR1 as KGHDR and CDR2 as SFDVKD. The CDR3 is CATGPGWNTGELFF. CDR3 nucleotides: TGTGCCACCGGACCGGGATGGAACACCGGGGAGCTGTTTTTT.

This chain joins TRBV6-2 or TRBV6-3 and TRBJ2-1, with TRBD2 identical over 13 bases. After removal of 5 bases from V and 8 bases from J, the junction contained 9 bases not matched to a gene. Per the germline V gene, CDR1 is MNHEY and CDR2 is SVGEGT. The CDR3 extends over 16 amino acids. CDR3 DNA sequence: TGTGCCAGCAGTCCCTGGACTAGCGGGAGTAGGGATGAGCAGTTCTTC. Its translation: CASSPWTSGSRDEQFF.

The chain couples TRBV4-1 to TRBJ2-7; TRBD2 is a possible D gene (7 bases). Trimming left V 4 bases short and J 3 bases short, with 16 bases between. CDR3 size: 15 residues. Germline CDR1 MGHRA, CDR2 YSYEKL. DNA for the CDR3: TGCGCCAGCAGCCTCGAGGGAGGGGGAAGCTACGAGCAGTACTTC. Amino acids: CASSLEGGGSYEQYF.

This chain connects TRBV12-3 or TRBV12-4 to TRBJ1-2; the D gene is possibly TRBD1 (6 bases). This CDR3 is 14 amino acids long. The V end lost 6 bases, the J end lost 8 bases, and 19 bases lay between the germline ends. CDR3 nucleotides: TGTGCCAGCAGCCGGGGAAACAACAGGGAAGGCTACACCTTC. This codes for CASSRGNNREGYTF.

The chain links TRBV5-1 to TRBJ2-1; 12 bases are a match to TRBD2. Germline V gene data show CDR1 as SGHRS and CDR2 as YFSETQ. The CDR3 is made up of 14 amino acids. J lost 9 bases, V lost 6 bases, and 7 bases had no gene match. This CDR3 is CASTLAGGPAEQFF. The CDR3 DNA reads TGCGCCAGCACGCTAGCGGGAGGGCCAGCTGAGCAGTTCTTC.

The CDR3 bases are TGTGCCACCAGTGATTCGTCAGGGTTTGTGGATGAGCAGTTCTTC. Encoded protein: CATSDSSGFVDEQFF. The chain links TRBV24-1 to TRBJ2-1; D is possibly TRBD1 (5 bases). Germline CDR1 KGHDR, CDR2 SFDVKD. V lost 2 bases and J lost 8, with 15 bases in between. The length of the CDR3 is 15 residues.

J is TRBJ1-4 and V is TRBV3-1; the D gene is possibly TRBD1 (6 bases). V shed 4 bases and J shed 7 bases, with 16 bases lying between them. The germline CDR1 and CDR2 sequences are LGHDT and YNNKEL (reference sequence). The CDR3 spans 15 residues. CDR3 in DNA: TGTGCCAGCAGCCCGACCGGGGGGCTTAGTGAAAAACTGTTTTTT. The encoded protein is CASSPTGGLSEKLFF. The whole variable domain, filled in from reference TRBV3-1 and TRBJ1-4, reads DTAVSQTPKYLVTQMGNDKSIKCEQNLGHDTMYWYKQDSKKFLKIMFSYNNKELIINETVPNRFSPKSPDKAHLNLHINSLELGDSAVYFCASSPTGGLSEKLFFGSGTQLSVL.

This clonotype was seen only a few times. The chain employs TRBV7-2 and TRBJ2-5, with TRBD2 as a possible D gene (6 bases). The CDR3 consists of 18 residues. Germline loops: CDR1 SGHTA, CDR2 FQGNSA. Trimming stripped 5 bases from V and 5 bases from J, with 27 bases between. The CDR3 is CASSLETFGGDFPETQYF. The CDR3 DNA follows: TGTGCCAGCAGCCTCGAAACATTTGGTGGGGACTTTCCGGAGACCCAGTACTTC. Complete variable domain (other parts from reference TRBV7-2 and TRBJ2-5): GAGVSQSPSNKVTEKGKDVELRCDPISGHTALYWYRQSLGQGLEFLIYFQGNSAPDKSGLPSDRFSAERTGGSVSTLTIQRTQQEDSAVYLCASSLETFGGDFPETQYFGPGTRLLVL.

This chain connects TRBV24-1 to TRBJ2-5; D possibly corresponds to TRBD2 (6 bases). V dropped 9 bases and J dropped 2 bases, with 12 bases sitting between them. CDR1 is KGHDR, CDR2 SFDVKD, per germline. CDR3 length: 13 amino acids. This chain's CDR3 is CATSGSLQETQYF. The CDR3 DNA is TGTGCCACCTCCGGGAGCCTTCAAGAGACCCAGTACTTC.

This clonotype has at least ten counts. V usage is TRBV7-6 and J usage is TRBJ2-2; D tentatively reads TRBD1 or TRBD2 (5 bases each). V was clipped by 8 bases and J by 1 base, with 14 bases between them. The CDR3 is made up of 15 amino acids. CDR1 is SGHVS, CDR2 FNYEAQ, per germline. The DNA of the CDR3 is TGTGCCAGCGGGACCGGGATAAGGAACACCGGGGAGCTGTTTTTT. Amino acid sequence: CASGTGIRNTGELFF.

This clonotype was recorded a few times. The chain carries TRBV19 and TRBJ2-2, with D unresolved. CDR3 size: 14 residues. Germline V gene sequence: CDR1 LNHDA, CDR2 SQIVND (reference sequence). Trimming pared 6 bases from V and 1 base from J, leaving 9 bases between. The CDR3 spells CASRSGENTGELFF. As DNA, the CDR3 is TGTGCCAGTAGGAGTGGGGAGAACACCGGGGAGCTGTTTTTT.

This clonotype has only a few counts. This rearrangement joins TRBV7-6 to TRBJ2-1; possibly TRBD1 for D (6 bases). Germline CDR1 SGHVS, CDR2 FNYEAQ. This CDR3 is built from 16 residues. Trimming shortened V by 0 bases and J by 9 bases, and 18 bases separated the two germline ends. The CDR3 reads CASSLAAGDPFAEQFF. The CDR3 nucleotides read TGTGCCAGCAGCTTAGCTGCAGGGGACCCCTTTGCTGAGCAGTTCTTC.

This clonotype was found a few times. This chain connects TRBV7-3 to TRBJ2-2; maybe TRBD2 (5 bases). CDR3 length: 13 amino acids. Germline values: CDR1 SGHTA, CDR2 FQGTGA. The V and J ends lost 5 bases and 2 bases respectively, with 6 bases between them. The CDR3 DNA sequence: TGTGCCAGCAGCCGGGAAAACACCGGGGAGCTGTTTTTT. This codes for CASSRENTGELFF. The full variable domain, in which reference TRBV7-3 and TRBJ2-2 provide the parts outside the CDR3, is GAGVSQTPSNKVTEKGKYVELRCDPISGHTALYWYRQSLGQGPEFLIYFQGTGAADDSGLPNDRFFAVRPEGSVSTLKIQRTERGDSAVYLCASSRENTGELFFGEGSRLTVL.

This clonotype was seen more than once but under ten times. V usage is TRBV5-1 and J usage is TRBJ1-1, with 8 bases aligning to TRBD1. The CDR3 runs 15 residues. The germline gives CDR1 SGHRS, CDR2 YFSETQ. The V and J ends lost 4 bases and 4 bases, in that order; junction bases with no gene match: 9. The CDR3 loop reads CASSLRAGGFTEAFF. As DNA, the CDR3 is TGCGCCAGCAGCCTCAGGGCAGGGGGCTTCACTGAAGCTTTCTTT.

DNA of the CDR3: TGTGCCAGCAGCTTGTGGAGTGGCTACACCTTC. This translates into CASSLWSGYTF. The chain links TRBV5-6 to TRBJ1-2; D is uncertain. The CDR3 totals 11 residues. V was pared by 1 base and J by 7 bases, with 5 bases between. Looked up from germline, CDR1 is SGHDT and CDR2 is YYEEEE. Looking up the rest from reference TRBV5-6 and TRBJ1-2 gives the full variable domain: DAGVTQSPTHLIKTRGQQVTLRCSPKSGHDTVSWYQQALGQGPQFIFQYYEEEERQRGNFPDRFSGHQFPNYSSELNVNALLLGDSALYLCASSLWSGYTFGSGTRLTVV.

This clonotype was seen a handful of times. The chain carries TRBV10-3 and TRBJ2-7, with D perhaps TRBD1 or TRBD2 (5 bases each). This CDR3 is 12 amino acids long. Germline-derived CDR1 and CDR2 are ENHRY and SYGVKD. V shed 6 bases and J shed 3 bases, with 9 bases lying between them. CDR3 protein: CAISGDRYEQYF. CDR3 DNA: TGTGCCATCAGCGGGGACCGCTACGAGCAGTACTTC.

Concerning this clonotype: A read error may produce the germline difference seen at one junction end. The V and J genes are TRBV12-3 or TRBV12-4 and TRBJ1-3; D not resolved. CDR3 size: 14 residues. Written as DNA, the CDR3 is TGTGCCAGCAGCTTAGCCGGAGCAGGAAACACCATATATTTT. This translates into CASSLAGAGNTIYF.

In its sample, this clonotype was seen a few times. This rearrangement joins TRBV5-5 to TRBJ1-2; 8 positions agree with TRBD1. The V segment lost 1 base and the J segment 6 bases; nucleotides outside the gene matches: 5. CDR1 is SGHKS and CDR2 is YYEKEE in the germline V gene (reference sequence). The CDR3 spans 14 residues. This CDR3 reads CASSLYQGADGYTF. The DNA for the CDR3 is TGTGCCAGCAGCTTGTACCAGGGGGCTGATGGCTACACCTTC.

This clonotype was counted many times. The V gene is TRBV12-3 or TRBV12-4, the J gene TRBJ1-2; 7 positions agree with TRBD1. This CDR3 comprises 13 residues. V dropped 4 bases and J dropped 5; count of bases not matched to a gene: 4. The CDR3 protein is CASSWTGRYGYTF. The CDR3 DNA reads TGTGCCAGCAGTTGGACAGGCCGGTATGGCTACACCTTC.